Listed below are T cell receptor beta chains from one sample, sequenced in a study of shared clonotypes between healthy human individuals. TCRdb's table, derived via immunoSEQ multiplex PCR, lists solely in-frame clones and lacks some. Of approximately 940,000 clones in the sample, 76% were seen once. Sequences were obtained from memory CD4+ T cells sorted from blood. These receptor sequences come from a man aged 18-30 years in good health. Each CDR3 is given with its conserved first and last residue. A D gene is named only where the DNA matches it firmly. Some rows mark clone size as missing; the rest say once, few, many or name a class of expanded clone.

CDR3nt,CDR3aa,abundance,d_gene,v_gene,j_gene
TGTGCCAGCAGCGTAGATGTAGCGGGAGGCCAAGAGACCCAGTACTTC,CASSVDVAGGQETQYF,.,TRBD2,TRBV9,TRBJ2-5
TGCGCCAGCGGGAAGCCAGATGGAAACACCATATATTTT,CASGKPDGNTIYF,.,.,TRBV10-2,TRBJ1-3
TGTGCCAGCACAGTTACGCGGGACTCAAACATTCAGTACTTC,CASTVTRDSNIQYF,.,.,TRBV6-5,TRBJ2-4
TGTGCCAGCAGCCAGCGGGGGACAGGGCCTCCTGGCTACACCTTC,CASSQRGTGPPGYTF,.,TRBD1,TRBV14,TRBJ1-2
TGTGCCAGCCGATATGGGGAGACCGGGACTGAAGCTTTCTTT,CASRYGETGTEAFF,.,.,TRBV11-2,TRBJ1-1
TGTGCCAGCAGCCCGCTGGGGGGTGAAAAACTGTTTTTT,CASSPLGGEKLFF,.,.,TRBV7-2,TRBJ1-4
TGTGCCTGGAGTTTAACAGGGACCTATGGCTACACCTTC,CAWSLTGTYGYTF,.,.,TRBV30,TRBJ1-2
TGTGCCAGTAGTATCGGCCAGGGATGGAGATCACCCCTCCACTTT,CASSIGQGWRSPLHF,.,.,TRBV19,TRBJ1-6
TGCGCCAGCAGCTTGTCCGGGACAGGGTCCGAGCAGTACTTC,CASSLSGTGSEQYF,.,TRBD1,TRBV5-1,TRBJ2-7
TGTGCCAGCAGTAAGGGACAGGGTGGCTACACCTTC,CASSKGQGGYTF,.,TRBD1,TRBV6-5,TRBJ1-2
TGTGCCAGCAGTTTGTACAGCACCTACGAGCAGTACTTC,CASSLYSTYEQYF,.,.,TRBV27,TRBJ2-7
TGTGCCAGCAGCTTGGGGCTAGCGCTGTACAATGAGCAGTTCTTC,CASSLGLALYNEQFF,.,.,TRBV5-8,TRBJ2-1
TGTGCCAGCAGCTTAGCGGGACAGGAAAGAAACACCATATATTTT,CASSLAGQERNTIYF,few,TRBD1,TRBV11-2,TRBJ1-3
TGTGCCAGCAGGCCTCAGGGGCGGGAGGGCTTTGGGGAGCTGTTTTTT,CASRPQGREGFGELFF,.,TRBD2,TRBV28,TRBJ2-2
TGCGCCAGCAGCTTCGGCAATACCTTCACAGATACGCAGTATTTT,CASSFGNTFTDTQYF,.,.,TRBV5-1,TRBJ2-3
TGTGCCAGCAGCCCTCACCGATTACTAGCGACTAGCACAGATACGCAGTATTTT,CASSPHRLLATSTDTQYF,once,TRBD2,TRBV7-9,TRBJ2-3
TGTGCTAGTGGTTTGGGGGACACTTCGAACTATGGCTACACCTTC,CASGLGDTSNYGYTF,.,.,TRBV12-5,TRBJ1-2
TGCGCCAGCAGCTCGGCCTACAGGGTACCCGAGCAGTACTTC,CASSSAYRVPEQYF,.,.,TRBV5-1,TRBJ2-7
TGTGCCAGCAGCTTACGACAGGGAATGGGTTCACCCCTCCACTTT,CASSLRQGMGSPLHF,.,TRBD1,TRBV7-2,TRBJ1-6
TGTGCCAGTAGTGCACTACGGATGTCACCCCTCCACTTT,CASSALRMSPLHF,few,.,TRBV19,TRBJ1-6
TGTGCCAGCAGCCAAGATCGGGAGGTGAACACTGAAGCTTTCTTT,CASSQDREVNTEAFF,.,.,TRBV4-2,TRBJ1-1
TGTGCCAGCAGCTCGTCGACAGCGCCTGGGGCTGGAAACACCATATATTTT,CASSSSTAPGAGNTIYF,once,.,TRBV4-2,TRBJ1-3
TGTGCCTGGAGCTCCGACAGGGGCAATCAGCCCCAGCATTTT,CAWSSDRGNQPQHF,few,TRBD1,TRBV30,TRBJ1-5
TGTGCCAGCAGCTCGGACAGGGGGCGCGGGGAAAAACTGTTTTTT,CASSSDRGRGEKLFF,.,TRBD1,TRBV5-6,TRBJ1-4
TGTGCCAGCAGCGTAGGCTCGGACGGAAACACCATATATTTT,CASSVGSDGNTIYF,.,.,TRBV9,TRBJ1-3
TGTGCCAGCAGTGAAGATACCGGCCGTATCCGCACTGAAGCTTTCTTT,CASSEDTGRIRTEAFF,.,.,TRBV6-1,TRBJ1-1
TGTGCCAGCAGCCCTGCCGGGACAGGACCCTACGAGCAGTACTTC,CASSPAGTGPYEQYF,.,TRBD1,TRBV6-5,TRBJ2-7
TGCGCCAGCAGCTCGGACAGGGGCTACACCTTC,CASSSDRGYTF,.,TRBD1,TRBV5-1,TRBJ1-2
TGTGCCAGTAGTGTAGCCTTTACGGCATTGAGGACAGATACGCAGTATTTT,CASSVAFTALRTDTQYF,.,.,TRBV19,TRBJ2-3
TGTGCCAGCAGTTTAACTATCACGGAAGCTTTCTTT,CASSLTITEAFF,.,.,TRBV28,TRBJ1-1
TGCGCCAGCAGCCACCGCGACAGGGCCGGGGCCAACGTCCTGACTTTC,CASSHRDRAGANVLTF,.,TRBD1,TRBV4-1,TRBJ2-6
TGTGCCAGCAGCACCCCGATAGGAGGGACAGAAAATAGCTACACCTTC,CASSTPIGGTENSYTF,.,TRBD1,TRBV9,TRBJ1-2
TGTGCCAGCAAGTCTAGCGGGGGGGCGATAGATACGCAGTATTTT,CASKSSGGAIDTQYF,.,TRBD2,TRBV28,TRBJ2-3